This T cell receptor beta chain came from a study of blood T cell repertoires in COVID-19. Generated by immunoSEQ multiplex PCR, the TCRdb table keeps only in-frame clones and is missing some. Of roughly 76,000 clones listed, around 89% were seen once; the top ten hold about 14%. The CDR3 has 19 residues. Germline CDR1 reads LGHDT; CDR2 reads YNNKEL (reference sequence). V gave up 1 base and J gave up 4 bases, with 22 bases separating them. This chain joins TRBV3-1 (or the pseudogene TRBV3-2) and TRBJ1-4, with D unclear. This clonotype originated in a man aged 65-85 years with active or convalescent COVID-19. Sequenced sample: peripheral blood. The CDR3: CASSQGGDTFRRRNEKLFF. Here the CDR3 DNA reads TGTGCCAGCAGCCAAGGGGGAGACACCTTCAGAAGGCGTAATGAAAAACTGTTTTTT.